This record concerns one TCR beta chain sequence. The target of this receptor is not known. Base qualities are not recorded, but no much larger clone differs from it by a single base. Peripheral blood CD8+ and CD4+ T cells from healthy donors, Susac syndrome patients and multiple sclerosis patients were profiled using high-throughput TCR beta sequencing. Susac syndrome patients met recently defined diagnostic criteria for definite or probable disease. Bulk CD8+ and CD4+ T cells were purified by magnetic negative isolation, while CD8+ TEMRA cells were enriched using FACS. Blood was drawn into EDTA tubes, processed within 24 hours, and PBMCs were isolated by density gradient centrifugation. PBMCs destined for TCR sequencing were cryopreserved in liquid nitrogen and later thawed in a 37 °C water bath. Purity of sorted or isolated CD4+, CD8+ and CD8+ TEMRA cells was at least 90%. The source of the sample is a study of CD8 T cells in Susac syndrome (dated by TCRdb to the late 2010s). About the investigation overall: Among the sequenced Susac syndrome patients, about six had clinically active disease and roughly eight were in clinical remission. Repertoire sequencing was used to test whether CD8+ T cell activation and differentiation in Susac syndrome was antigen driven. At the time of blood withdrawal, Susac syndrome patients were either therapy-naive, taking corticosteroids (with some also receiving IVIg), or on IVIg alone. The clonality of the CD8+ T cell repertoire was compared across approximately eleven healthy donors, around 14 Susac syndrome patients and under 19 multiple sclerosis patients. Here is what the overall study found, with its caveats: The TCR sequencing and HLA analysis was acknowledged to have included a relatively small number of individuals. Looking at Susac-specific public clones, the researchers identified fewer than 20 in the total CD8+ repertoire and five in the CD8+ TEMRA repertoire. Clonal expansion was seen in Susac syndrome CD8+ repertoires, peaking in CD8+ TEMRA cells and being greater in clinically active patients than in remitting ones.

In the germline V gene, CDR1 corresponds to MGHRA and CDR2 to YSYEKL. The germline V and J ends show losses of 1 base and 5 bases respectively, and no gene match explains 0 bases of the junction. Measured from the cysteine to the phenylalanine, the CDR3 is 14 residues long. Kept here is only the CDR3 DNA, which spans 42 bases and is read in frame from base 1. RNA was extracted with the RNeasy kit and 0.5 to 1 ug was reverse transcribed using random hexamers. TCR beta CDR3 regions were amplified with the immunoSEQ multiplex PCR assay covering 54 Vbeta and 13 Jbeta segments. To correct PCR amplification bias, a synthetic template baseline was used for both primer optimization and computational correction. In the paper's pipeline: Reads were annotated to V, D and J genes according to IMGT and were analyzed with immunoSEQ Analyzer, with only productive sequences retained. Clonality was computed as one minus Shannon entropy normalized by log2 of the number of productive unique sequences. For each patient and control, public and private clones were evaluated among the 100 most prevalent clones. Clones were defined as Susac-specific if absent from the healthy and MS cohorts, from 1052 published viral clones and from other ImmuneACCESS disease sequences. TCRdb reworked the public reads: Q25 trimming with fastp, MiXCR clone assembly, productive beta chains retained. Records with the same CDR3 protein are collapsed into one entry carrying the most frequent genes and DNA. These V and J calls are TCRdb output, not the study's own analysis. The sample table contains about 120,000 distinct CDR3 sequences; only one count was recorded for about 93% of them. The top ten constitute over 0.2% of the sample.

This receptor was identified in a human donor with Susac syndrome. The chain joins TRBV4-1 to TRBJ2-5, with TRBD2 identical over 11 junction bases. Sequencing was performed on CD8+ T cells from PBMCs. The nucleotide sequence is TGCGCCAGCAGCCAAGGGACTAGCGGGGAGACCCAGTACTTC. It encodes CASSQGTSGETQYF.